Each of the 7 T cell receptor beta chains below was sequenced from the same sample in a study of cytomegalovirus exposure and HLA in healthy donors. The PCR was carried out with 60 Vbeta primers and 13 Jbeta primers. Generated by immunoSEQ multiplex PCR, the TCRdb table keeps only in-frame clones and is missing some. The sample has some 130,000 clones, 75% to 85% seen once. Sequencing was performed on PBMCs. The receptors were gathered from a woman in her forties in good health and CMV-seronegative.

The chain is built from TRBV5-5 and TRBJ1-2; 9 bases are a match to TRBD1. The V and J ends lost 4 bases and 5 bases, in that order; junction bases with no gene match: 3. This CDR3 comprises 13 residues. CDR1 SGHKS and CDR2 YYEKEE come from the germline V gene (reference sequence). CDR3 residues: CASSPGTGYGYTF. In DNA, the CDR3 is TGTGCCAGCAGCCCCGGGACAGGGTATGGCTACACCTTC.

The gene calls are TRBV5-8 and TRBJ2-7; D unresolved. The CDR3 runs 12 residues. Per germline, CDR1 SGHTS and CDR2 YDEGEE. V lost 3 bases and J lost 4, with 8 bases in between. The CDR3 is CASSWSRYEQYF. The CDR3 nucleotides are TGTGCCAGCAGCTGGAGTAGGTACGAGCAGTACTTC.

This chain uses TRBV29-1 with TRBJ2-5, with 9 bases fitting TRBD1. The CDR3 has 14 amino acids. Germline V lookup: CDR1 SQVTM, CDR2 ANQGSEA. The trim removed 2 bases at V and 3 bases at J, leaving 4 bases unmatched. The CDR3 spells CSVETGGFEETQYF. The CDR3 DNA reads TGCAGCGTTGAAACAGGGGGCTTTGAAGAGACCCAGTACTTC.

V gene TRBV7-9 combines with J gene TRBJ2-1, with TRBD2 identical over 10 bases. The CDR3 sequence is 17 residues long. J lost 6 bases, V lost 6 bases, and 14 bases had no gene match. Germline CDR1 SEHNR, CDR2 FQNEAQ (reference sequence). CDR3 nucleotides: TGTGCCAGCAGGAGCGGGGGGGCCGTACTTGGGGCCAATGAGCAGTTCTTC. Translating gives CASRSGGAVLGANEQFF.

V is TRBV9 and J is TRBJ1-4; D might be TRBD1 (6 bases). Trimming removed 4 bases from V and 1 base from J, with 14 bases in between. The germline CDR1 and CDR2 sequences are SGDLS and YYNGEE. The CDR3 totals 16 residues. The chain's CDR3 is CASSPGAGVTNEKLFF. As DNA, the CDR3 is TGTGCCAGCAGCCCGGGGGCGGGGGTAACTAATGAAAAACTGTTTTTT. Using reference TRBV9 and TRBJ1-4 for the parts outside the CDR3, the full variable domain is DSGVTQTPKHLITATGQRVTLRCSPRSGDLSVYWYQQSLDQGLQFLIQYYNGEERAKGNILERFSAQQFPDLHSELNLSSLELGDSALYFCASSPGAGVTNEKLFFGSGTQLSVL.

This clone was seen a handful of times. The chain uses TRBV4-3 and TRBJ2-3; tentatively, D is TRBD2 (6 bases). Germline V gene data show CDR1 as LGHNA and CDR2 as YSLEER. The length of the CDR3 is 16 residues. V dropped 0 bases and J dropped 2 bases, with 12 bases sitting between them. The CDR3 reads CASSQEFSGYTDTQYF. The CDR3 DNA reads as TGCGCCAGCAGCCAAGAATTTAGCGGCTACACAGATACGCAGTATTTT.

The CDR3 DNA is TGTGCCAGCAGCCCATTGACAGGCCGCTCCTATAATTCACCCCTCCACTTT. This codes for CASSPLTGRSYNSPLHF. The V call is TRBV7-9, the J call TRBJ1-6; TRBD1 might be the D (6 bases). V was trimmed by 5 bases and J by 0 bases, leaving 14 bases between them. CDR3 length: 17 amino acids. The germline gives CDR1 SEHNR, CDR2 FQNEAQ (reference sequence).